The 22 T cell receptor beta chains presented below share a single source sample, sequenced in a study of graft-versus-host responses after intestinal transplantation. Their recognized antigens are unknown. Sequencing used immunoSEQ multiplex PCR; TCRdb keeps in-frame clones, though not all of them. The sample has under 95,000 clones, approximately 80% seen once. The sequences come from unstimulated CD4+ T cells sorted from spleen or lymph node cells, collected before intestinal transplant. The receptors come from a human donor who received an intestinal transplant.

This CDR3 is CASRTTTDTQYF. Here the CDR3 DNA reads TGTGCCAGCAGAACAACCACAGATACGCAGTATTTT. The chain couples TRBV6-1 to TRBJ2-3, with D uncertain. The CDR3 sequence is 12 residues long. V was pared by 6 bases and J by 2 bases, with 6 bases between. Germline CDR1 is MNHNS and CDR2 is SASEGT.

The V gene is TRBV25-1, the J gene TRBJ1-1, with D perhaps TRBD1 (5 bases). The V gene's germline CDR1 is MGHDK and CDR2 SYGVNS. The germline V and J ends were trimmed by 5 bases and 3 bases, with 13 bases remaining between them. The CDR3 sequence is 14 residues long. The DNA of the CDR3 is TGTGCCAGCAGTTCCCAGACAGCCTACACTGAAGCTTTCTTT. It specifies CASSSQTAYTEAFF.

The V call is TRBV5-8, the J call TRBJ2-1, with a possible D match to TRBD2 (6 bases). Trimming cost V 4 bases and J 4 bases, with 15 bases left between them. The CDR3 has 15 amino acids. Germline loops: CDR1 SGHTS, CDR2 YDEGEE. The CDR3 reads CASSLPGGAYNEQFF. CDR3 nucleotide sequence: TGTGCCAGCAGCCTGCCCGGGGGAGCATACAATGAGCAGTTCTTC.

In DNA, the CDR3 is TGTGCCAGCAGCCCTAGCGGGGGATCCTACGAGCAGTACTTC. Amino acid sequence: CASSPSGGSYEQYF. The chain is built from TRBV5-4 and TRBJ2-7; 10 bases fit TRBD2. The V segment lost 4 bases and the J segment 1 base; nucleotides outside the gene matches: 2. CDR1 and CDR2 from the germline V gene are SGHNT and YYREEE (reference sequence). The length of the CDR3 is 14 residues.

The chain is built from TRBV28 and TRBJ2-5; TRBD2 might be the D (7 bases). Per germline, CDR1 MDHEN and CDR2 SYDVKM. V was cut by 7 bases and J by 5 bases, with 23 bases left in between. The CDR3 contains 16 residues. CDR3 coding DNA: TGTGCCAGCAATCCGGGGGGCCGCACTCAAAGGGAGACCCAGTACTTC. Translation gives CASNPGGRTQRETQYF.

The chain has TRBV4-2 and TRBJ2-7; D is perhaps TRBD1 (5 bases). From germline, CDR1 is LGHNA and CDR2 YNFKEQ. This CDR3 contains 16 residues. With 0 bases removed from V and 6 bases from J, the gap between germline ends came to 18 bases. CDR3 region: CASSQETMAQQGEQYF. In DNA, the CDR3 is TGTGCCAGCAGCCAAGAGACCATGGCGCAGCAGGGCGAGCAGTACTTC.

This chain joins TRBV18 and TRBJ1-2; TRBD1 aligns across 7 bases. CDR3 length: 15 amino acids. Per germline, CDR1 KGHSH and CDR2 LQKENI. The V gene end was trimmed by 3 bases and the J gene end by 4 bases; junction bases not matched to a gene: 8. DNA of the CDR3: TGTGCCAGCTCACCCGGGACAGACCTAGGCTATGGCTACACCTTC. It translates to CASSPGTDLGYGYTF.

This clone was seen more than once but under ten times. V gene TRBV28 combines with J gene TRBJ1-3; no clear D gene. The CDR3 is 17 amino acids. Germline assignment: CDR1 MDHEN and CDR2 SYDVKM. Trimming left V 1 base short and J 0 bases short, with 13 bases between. The CDR3 DNA follows: TGTGCCAGCAGTTTATACCCTCCGCGTCTCTCTGGAAACACCATATATTTT. It specifies CASSLYPPRLSGNTIYF.

This rearrangement joins TRBV5-1 to TRBJ2-5; D possibly corresponds to TRBD1 (5 bases). V lost 0 bases and J lost 0, with 6 bases in between. This CDR3 contains 14 residues. Germline CDR1 reads SGHRS; CDR2 reads YFSETQ. This chain's CDR3 is CASSLGQYQETQYF. The CDR3 bases are TGCGCCAGCAGCTTGGGACAGTACCAAGAGACCCAGTACTTC.

This clone was detected once. The rearrangement joins TRBV6-6 to TRBJ2-3; 10 positions agree with TRBD1. The V and J ends lost 10 bases and 1 base, in that order; junction bases with no gene match: 5. The CDR3 sequence is 14 residues long. Germline lookup yields CDR1 MNHNY and CDR2 SVGAGI (reference sequence). This chain's CDR3 is CAIRQGAGTDTQYF. The CDR3 bases are TGTGCCATTAGACAGGGGGCAGGCACAGATACGCAGTATTTT.

The V and J genes are TRBV7-8 and TRBJ2-2; 8 nucleotides line up with TRBD1. V trimming: 3 bases; J trimming: 6 bases; junction bases outside the gene matches: 3. This CDR3 region has 14 residues. Germline values: CDR1 SGHVS, CDR2 FQNEAQ. CDR3 nucleotides: TGTGCCAGCAGCTTGGACAGGGTAGCCGGGGAGCTGTTTTTT. Translated: CASSLDRVAGELFF.

This clone has a single count. The chain carries TRBV5-1 and TRBJ1-2, with 9 bases lining up with TRBD1. The trim removed 4 bases at V and 4 bases at J, leaving 11 bases unmatched. Germline CDR1 SGHRS, CDR2 YFSETQ. The length of the CDR3 is 16 residues. CDR3 protein: CASSIFRDRDGYGYTF. CDR3 nucleotides: TGCGCCAGCAGCATCTTCCGGGACAGGGATGGCTATGGCTACACCTTC.

The chain has TRBV14 and TRBJ2-5; D may be TRBD2 (6 bases). The CDR3 runs 15 residues. Germline CDR1 is SGHDN and CDR2 is FVKESK. The V and J ends lost 0 bases and 2 bases respectively, with 10 bases between them. For the CDR3, the DNA is TGTGCCAGCAGCCAAGATCTGGCGGGGCAAGAGACCCAGTACTTC. Translation gives CASSQDLAGQETQYF. Variable domain in full (rest from reference TRBV14 and TRBJ2-5): EAGVTQFPSHSVIEKGQTVTLRCDPISGHDNLYWYRRVMGKEIKFLLHFVKESKQDESGMPNNRFLAERTGGTYSTLKVQPAELEDSGVYFCASSQDLAGQETQYFGPGTRLLVL.

This clone is a singleton in its sample. The rearrangement joins TRBV11-2 to TRBJ2-7, with 9 bases identical to TRBD2. The CDR3 length is 14 residues. Germline CDR1 and CDR2: SGHAT and FQNNGV. Germline trimming cut 5 bases from V and 4 bases from J; bases unmatched to any gene: 6. The CDR3 loop is CASSGGTSLYEQYF. The CDR3 DNA follows: TGTGCCAGCAGCGGTGGGACTAGCTTGTACGAGCAGTACTTC.

The J gene is TRBJ2-3, the V gene TRBV5-1; D possibly corresponds to TRBD1 (6 bases). The CDR3 is 15 amino acids. Trimming pared 0 bases from V and 0 bases from J, leaving 8 bases between. In germline, CDR1 is SGHRS, CDR2 YFSETQ. CDR3: CASSLGGRSTDTQYF. CDR3 nucleotides: TGCGCCAGCAGCTTGGGGGGGCGTAGCACAGATACGCAGTATTTT.

The chain is built from TRBV7-6 and TRBJ2-5, with TRBD1 matching 9 bases. Germline V lookup: CDR1 SGHVS, CDR2 FNYEAQ. The trim removed 3 bases at V and 4 bases at J, leaving 15 bases unmatched. This CDR3 is built from 18 residues. CDR3 nucleotide sequence: TGTGCCAGCAGCTTGAACCCGGGGACGAACAGGGGGCGAGAGACCCAGTACTTC. Protein: CASSLNPGTNRGRETQYF.

Of note for this clone: One end of the junction is discordant with germline, which a read error may explain. The chain joins TRBV4-1 to TRBJ2-7; 8 bases map to TRBD2. The CDR3 covers 15 residues. Germline V gene data show CDR1 as MGHRA and CDR2 as YSYEKL. The CDR3 DNA is TGCGTCAGCAGCCAAGTAGCTAGCGGGCACTACGAGCAGTACTTC. This codes for CVSSQVASGHYEQYF.

The J gene is TRBJ2-5, the V gene TRBV5-1; 8 positions agree with TRBD1. J gave up 2 bases and V 2 bases, and 5 bases lay outside the gene matches. This CDR3 contains 15 residues. Germline values: CDR1 SGHRS, CDR2 YFSETQ. The CDR3 DNA is TGCGCCAGCAGCTTAGGACAGGGCAGGCAAGAGACCCAGTACTTC. Residues: CASSLGQGRQETQYF.

J is TRBJ2-7 and V is TRBV18; D possibly corresponds to TRBD2 (5 bases). V lost 6 bases and J lost 2, with 17 bases in between. Germline assignment: CDR1 KGHSH and CDR2 LQKENI. This CDR3 has 15 amino acids. DNA of the CDR3: TGTGCCAGCTCTTCCACCTTGGCCGGGACCTACGAGCAGTACTTC. The encoded protein is CASSSTLAGTYEQYF.

CDR3 loop: CASSPAAGETQYF. For the CDR3, the DNA is TGTGCCAGCTCACCAGCGGCAGGGGAGACCCAGTACTTC. The chain employs TRBV18 and TRBJ2-5; tentative D call: TRBD1 (5 bases). Trimming stripped 2 bases from V and 5 bases from J, with 9 bases between. The CDR3 is 13 amino acids. Germline-derived CDR1 and CDR2 are KGHSH and LQKENI.

This chain uses TRBV7-2 with TRBJ2-5; D may be TRBD2 (6 bases). Trimming cost V 1 base and J 5 bases, with 14 bases left between them. The germline V gene has CDR1 SGHTA and CDR2 FQGNSA. The CDR3 has 15 residues. CDR3 in DNA: TGTGCCAGCAGCTTAGTGGGGGGTCTGCCGGAGACCCAGTACTTC. It specifies CASSLVGGLPETQYF.

The V and J genes are TRBV19 and TRBJ2-2, with no clear D. V lost 3 bases and J 7 bases, leaving 9 bases between the germline ends. This CDR3 is built from 13 residues. The germline CDR1 and CDR2 sequences are LNHDA and SQIVND (reference sequence). The CDR3 nucleotides read TGTGCCAGTAGTATCCCAGGCGTCGGGGAGCTGTTTTTT. Its protein product is CASSIPGVGELFF.